The rows below give T cell receptor beta chains drawn from one sample of a study of patients and donors after allogeneic stem cell transplantation. TCRdb re-derived calls from the RT-PCR reads in MiXCR, one entry per CDR3 protein. The sample lists 10,000 to 13,000 distinct CDR3 sequences; approximately 22% were seen once. Sequencing was done on a sample of blood, either unsorted or a sorted T cell fraction (not recorded which). These receptors were collected from a human donor who was either an allogeneic HSCT recipient or a stem cell or donor lymphocyte infusion donor (not recorded which). It is not recorded whose cells these are; they may come from a transplant donor. Each CDR3 is given with its conserved first and last residue. A D gene is named only where the DNA matches it firmly. Rows may omit the clone size; those that give it use once, few, many or a size class.

clone_size d_call j_call v_call cdr3_aa cdr3_nt
. . TRBJ2-2 TRBV6-5 CASRGGTAINTGELFF TGTGCCAGCAGGGGCGGGACAGCGATAAACACCGGGGAGCTGTTTTTT
once TRBD2 TRBJ2-3 TRBV6-5 CASSPGGGTTQYF TGTGCCAGCAGTCCCGGGGGGGGCACTACGCAGTATTTT
. . TRBJ2-2 TRBV7-9 CASSAQPSGKYTGELFF TGTGCCAGCAGCGCGCAACCTTCCGGGAAGTACACCGGGGAGCTGTTTTTT
few . TRBJ2-3 TRBV2 CASSGSVTDTQYF TGTGCCAGTTCTGGGAGCGTCACAGATACGCAGTATTTT
. . TRBJ2-2 TRBV5-1 CASSLDQGNTGELFF TGCGCCAGCAGCTTGGATCAGGGTAACACCGGGGAGCTGTTTTTT
few . TRBJ1-3 TRBV5-1 CASSLAFSSSGNTIYF TGCGCCAGCAGCTTGGCCTTCAGTAGCTCTGGAAACACCATATATTTT
. . TRBJ2-5 TRBV12-3/TRBV12-4 CASSFSFEVMETQYF TGTGCCAGCAGTTTCTCGTTTGAGGTTATGGAGACCCAGTACTTC
many TRBD1 TRBJ2-4 TRBV13 CASSLGRQGPKNIQYF TGTGCCAGCAGCTTAGGCCGACAGGGGCCGAAAAACATTCAGTACTTC
many . TRBJ1-2 TRBV7-8 CASSLSQIYGYTF TGTGCCAGCAGCTTAAGCCAGATCTATGGCTACACCTTC
. . TRBJ1-5 TRBV5-5 CASSHPPAGQQHF TGTGCCAGCAGCCACCCCCCAGCGGGCCAGCAGCATTTT
many . TRBJ1-5 TRBV20-1 CSARDRTRDSNQPQHF TGCAGTGCTAGAGATCGAACAAGAGATAGCAATCAGCCCCAGCATTTT
many . TRBJ2-1 TRBV7-2 CASSLYISQDKGNEQFF TGTGCCAGCAGCTTATATATCTCCCAGGACAAAGGCAATGAGCAGTTCTTC
few . TRBJ1-6 TRBV6-1 CASSDLGGSPLHF TGTGCCAGCAGTGACCTTGGGGGGTCACCCCTCCACTTT
many . TRBJ2-5 TRBV6-2/TRBV6-3 CASIASVSETQYF TGTGCCAGCATCGCTAGCGTTTCGGAGACCCAGTACTTC
once TRBD2 TRBJ2-3 TRBV4-1 CASSQVAGVGHTDTQYF TGCGCCAGCAGCCAGGTAGCGGGGGTTGGTCACACAGATACGCAGTATTTT
many . TRBJ2-2 TRBV5-4 CASSLGADLNTGELFF TGTGCCAGCAGCTTGGGAGCGGACCTAAACACCGGGGAGCTGTTTTTT
. TRBD2 TRBJ2-3 TRBV7-2 CASSSYSGTRTDTQYF TGTGCCAGCAGCTCCTATAGCGGGACGCGAACAGATACGCAGTATTTT
once TRBD2 TRBJ2-1 TRBV27 CASKPKGSGAYNEQFF TGTGCCAGCAAACCAAAGGGTAGCGGGGCCTACAATGAGCAGTTCTTC
few . TRBJ1-5 TRBV24-1 CATSDDSSYQPQHF TGTGCCACCAGTGACGATTCCAGTTATCAGCCCCAGCATTTT
few TRBD1 TRBJ1-1 TRBV5-1 CASSLSGQGGSNTEAFF TGCGCCAGCAGCCTGTCAGGACAGGGGGGATCGAACACTGAAGCTTTCTTT
few . TRBJ1-1 TRBV19 CASSKSAEKLNTEAFF TGTGCCAGTAGTAAAAGTGCCGAAAAGTTGAACACTGAAGCTTTCTTT
. TRBD1 TRBJ1-2 TRBV7-8 CASSPDRGYGYTF TGTGCCAGCAGCCCCGACAGGGGCTATGGCTACACCTTC
many TRBD2 TRBJ2-3 TRBV29-1 CSASRDPGEGDTQYF TGCAGCGCGTCCCGGGACCCCGGGGAGGGAGATACGCAGTATTTT
. . TRBJ2-3 TRBV9 CASSASGVVTDTQYF TGTGCCAGCAGTGCTTCAGGGGTTGTGACAGATACGCAGTATTTT
. . TRBJ2-5 TRBV5-1 CASSGRVSPQETQYF TGCGCCAGCAGCGGCAGGGTTTCCCCTCAAGAGACCCAGTACTTC
many . TRBJ2-1 TRBV7-2 CASSSMGRGPHEQFF TGTGCCAGCAGCTCCATGGGGCGGGGTCCTCATGAGCAGTTCTTC
many . TRBJ2-1 TRBV29-1 CSVDPPRAGSSYNEQFF TGCAGCGTTGACCCTCCTAGGGCGGGGAGCTCCTACAATGAGCAGTTCTTC
many . TRBJ1-1 TRBV20-1 CSARGAGNTEAFF TGCAGTGCTAGGGGAGCGGGGAACACTGAAGCTTTCTTT
. . TRBJ1-1 TRBV20-1 CSARGIGQGRTEAFF TGCAGTGCTAGAGGTATAGGGCAGGGGAGGACTGAAGCTTTCTTT
. . TRBJ2-7 TRBV7-9 CASSFLASEQYF TGTGCCAGCAGCTTCTTAGCTTCCGAGCAGTACTTC
. . TRBJ1-4 TRBV7-2 CASSLARAEGTKLFF TGTGCCAGCAGCTTAGCTCGGGCCGAGGGGACAAAACTGTTTTTT